This T cell receptor beta chain appears in the sequencing data of a study of shared clonotypes between healthy human individuals. The overall study: The study used three CD4 naive, three CD4 memory, two CD8 naive and one CD8 memory plate per donor. Findings and caveats of the study: A few donors had about 5% of their naive CD4 clonotypes in common.

Libraries were prepared by immunoSEQ multiplex PCR; TCRdb keeps only in-frame clonotypes and omits some of them. The sample holds 330,000 or so clones, around 79% seen once. Comments on this clone: Its antigen is not identified.

The sequence was obtained from a man younger than 40 in good health. Sequences were obtained from memory CD4+ T cells sorted from blood. Subset denoted: CD45RA-negative fraction.

CDR3 coding DNA: TGCAGCGTTGCCGTCAGACGACAAATCTACGAGCAGTACTTC. Encoded protein: CSVAVRRQIYEQYF. The gene calls are TRBV29-1 and TRBJ2-7, with D uncertain. The CDR3 has 14 amino acids. V was clipped by 4 bases and J by 3 bases, with 16 bases between them. Per the germline V gene, CDR1 is SQVTM and CDR2 is ANQGSEA.